The clone carrying this T cell receptor beta chain has a single count. Its antigen remains unknown. V lost 2 bases and J lost 3, with 17 bases in between. CDR1 is SEHNR, CDR2 FQNEAQ, per germline (reference sequence). The CDR3 loop spans 17 amino acids. Both about-4-week and about-12-week second-dose recipients were combined. TCRdb keeps only in-frame clones here, not all; method: immunoSEQ multiplex PCR. The sample lists tens of thousands of clones, approximately 81% occurring once. The data stem from a study of T cell responses to AZD1222 COVID-19 vaccine. Study-level points and caveats: It should be noted that donors were predominantly white British and more often female, and clonal diversity was possibly underestimated. Vaccine-associated CD4 TCRs ranged over spike, dominating at 160-218 and 743-854. An increase in Spike-specific TCR breadth and depth was observed after two AZD1222 doses.

This chain uses TRBV7-9 with TRBJ1-5; D is undetermined. Sequenced here: peripheral blood, sampled 28 days after the second AZD1222 dose. The source is an adult who received the AZD1222 COVID-19 vaccine. The CDR3 DNA sequence: TGTGCCAGCAGCTTAAGGCAGGACCGTGTTCCCAATCAGCCCCAGCATTTT. It yields the protein CASSLRQDRVPNQPQHF.